The T cell receptor beta chain described here comes from a study of a mutant IDH1 vaccine in newly diagnosed glioma. As for the study in general: The start of vaccination came 4-6 weeks after radiotherapy alone, or with temozolomide cycles. Of treated patients, around 62% were men and approximately 40% women, averaging 40.4 years. Receipt of radiotherapy, temozolomide, or both preceded the study, and most received both. Notes on the study in general: Seemingly, top peripheral T cell clonotype changes bore no relation to pseudoprogression.

The time point denotes: week 11, during vaccination. Every vaccination contained 300 ug of the mutant IDH1 20-mer peptide and was paired with topical imiquimod. Germline V gives CDR1 KGHSH, CDR2 LQKENI. The V segment lost 11 bases and the J segment 4 bases; nucleotides outside the gene matches: 8. CDR3 length: 14 amino acids. Turning to this clone: Antigen unknown.

TCRdb's table, derived via immunoSEQ multiplex PCR, lists solely in-frame clones and lacks some. The data show 100,000 to 120,000 clones, under 90% seen once. The receptor was isolated from a woman aged 45-65 years with glioma. Sequenced material: PBMCs, taken from a glioma patient whose treatment included an IDH1 peptide vaccine. The chain recombines TRBV18 with TRBJ1-1; 12 bases match TRBD1. The CDR3 sequence: CACARDRGPTEAFF. Written as DNA, the CDR3 is TGTGCCTGCGCCCGGGACAGGGGGCCCACTGAAGCTTTCTTT.